This T cell receptor (beta chain) was obtained from a study of control samples from healthy donors and cancer patients. CDR3 length: 13 amino acids. Trimming removed 7 bases from V and 4 bases from J, with 11 bases in between. Germline values: CDR1 MNHEY, CDR2 SMNVEV (reference sequence). The sample holds one count of this clone. The data were produced by immunoSEQ multiplex PCR, yet TCRdb's version contains in-frame clones alone and is incomplete. This sample yields about 110,000 clones, of which 80% to 90% are seen a single time; about 12% belongs to the top ten. This clonotype was sampled from a woman between 50 and 59 years old in good health. V gene TRBV27 combines with J gene TRBJ1-3; tentatively, D is TRBD1 (6 bases). Sequencing input: blood. The CDR3 nucleotides are TGTGCCAGCATTAAACAGGGAGGAAACACCATATATTTT. Translating it yields CASIKQGGNTIYF.